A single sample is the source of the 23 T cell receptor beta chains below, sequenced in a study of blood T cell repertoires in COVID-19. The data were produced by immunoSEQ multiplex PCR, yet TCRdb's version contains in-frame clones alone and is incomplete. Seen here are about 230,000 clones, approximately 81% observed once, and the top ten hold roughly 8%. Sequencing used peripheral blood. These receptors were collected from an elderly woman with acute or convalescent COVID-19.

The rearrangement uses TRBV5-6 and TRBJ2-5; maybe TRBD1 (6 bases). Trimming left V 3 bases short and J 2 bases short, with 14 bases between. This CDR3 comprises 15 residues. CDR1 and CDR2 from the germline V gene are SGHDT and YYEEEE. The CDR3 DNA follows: TGTGCCAGCAGCTCGCCGACAGGCCCTCAAGAGACCCAGTACTTC. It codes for CASSSPTGPQETQYF. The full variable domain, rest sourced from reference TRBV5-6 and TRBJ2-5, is DAGVTQSPTHLIKTRGQQVTLRCSPKSGHDTVSWYQQALGQGPQFIFQYYEEEERQRGNFPDRFSGHQFPNYSSELNVNALLLGDSALYLCASSSPTGPQETQYFGPGTRLLVL.

As DNA, the CDR3 is TGTGCCAGCAGTCCGGGAACATACACTGAAGCTTTCTTT. Its translation: CASSPGTYTEAFF. The V and J genes are TRBV28 and TRBJ1-1, with D unclear. Germline V gives CDR1 MDHEN, CDR2 SYDVKM. The CDR3 has 13 amino acids. V shed 5 bases and J shed 3 bases, with 10 bases lying between them.

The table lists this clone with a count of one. CDR3 coding DNA: TGTGCCAGCAGTTTTCACGGGACTTCCAACACCGGGGAGCTGTTTTTT. Translated: CASSFHGTSNTGELFF. The chain recombines TRBV28 with TRBJ2-2; D is possibly TRBD2 (6 bases). Deletions cut 3 bases from V and 2 bases from J, with 13 bases between. This CDR3 comprises 16 residues. Germline CDR1 and CDR2: MDHEN and SYDVKM.

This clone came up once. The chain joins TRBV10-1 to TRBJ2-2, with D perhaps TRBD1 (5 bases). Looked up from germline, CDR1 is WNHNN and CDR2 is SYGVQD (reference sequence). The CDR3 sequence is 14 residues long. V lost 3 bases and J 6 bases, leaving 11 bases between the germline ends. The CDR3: CASSDRVAAGELFF. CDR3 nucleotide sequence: TGCGCCAGCAGTGACAGGGTAGCCGCCGGGGAGCTGTTTTTT.

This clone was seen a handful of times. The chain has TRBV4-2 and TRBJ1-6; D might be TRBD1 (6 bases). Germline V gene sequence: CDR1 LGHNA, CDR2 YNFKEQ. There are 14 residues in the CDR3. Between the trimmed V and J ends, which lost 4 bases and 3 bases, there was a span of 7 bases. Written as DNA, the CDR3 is TGTGCCAGCAGCCCGGACAGCTATAATTCACCCCTCCACTTT. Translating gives CASSPDSYNSPLHF.

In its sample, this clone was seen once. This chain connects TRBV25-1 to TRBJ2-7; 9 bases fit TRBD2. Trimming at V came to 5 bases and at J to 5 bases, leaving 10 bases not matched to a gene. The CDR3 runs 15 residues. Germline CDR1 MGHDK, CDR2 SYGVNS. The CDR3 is CASSQFAGGPDEQYF. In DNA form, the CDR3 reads TGTGCCAGCAGTCAGTTTGCGGGGGGGCCCGACGAGCAGTACTTC.

CDR3 sequence: CASSPSGGYGYTF. CDR3 coding DNA: TGTGCCAGCAGTCCCAGCGGTGGGTATGGCTACACCTTC. The chain carries TRBV2 and TRBJ1-2; no reliable D call. V lost 5 bases and J lost 5, with 12 bases in between. The CDR3 extends over 13 amino acids. The germline gives CDR1 SNHLY, CDR2 FYNNEI.

The CDR3 protein is CASRVQGRQETQYF. The CDR3 DNA reads as TGTGCCAGCAGGGTTCAGGGAAGACAAGAGACCCAGTACTTC. The genes are TRBV27 and TRBJ2-5; D may be TRBD1 (5 bases). Germline lookup yields CDR1 MNHEY and CDR2 SMNVEV (reference sequence). The CDR3 totals 14 residues. Trimming pared 6 bases from V and 2 bases from J, leaving 13 bases between.

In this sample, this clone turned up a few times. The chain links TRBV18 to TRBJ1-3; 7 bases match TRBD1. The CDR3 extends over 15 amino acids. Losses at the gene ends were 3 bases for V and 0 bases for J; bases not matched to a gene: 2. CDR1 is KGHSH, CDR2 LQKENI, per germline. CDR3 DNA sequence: TGTGCCAGCTCACCTGGGACAGTCTCTGGAAACACCATATATTTT. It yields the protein CASSPGTVSGNTIYF.

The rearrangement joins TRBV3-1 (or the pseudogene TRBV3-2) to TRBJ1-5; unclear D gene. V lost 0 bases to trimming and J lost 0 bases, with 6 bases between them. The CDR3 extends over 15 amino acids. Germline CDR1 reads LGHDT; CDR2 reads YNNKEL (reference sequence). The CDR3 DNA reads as TGTGCCAGCAGCCAAGATCTAGTTAGCAATCAGCCCCAGCATTTT. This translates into CASSQDLVSNQPQHF.

CDR3 protein: CASSLAGGFNEQFF. In DNA, the CDR3 is TGTGCCAGCAGCTTGGCGGGGGGATTCAATGAGCAGTTCTTC. This sequence joins TRBV11-3 and TRBJ2-1, with TRBD2 matching over 8 bases. Germline CDR1 SGHNT, CDR2 YENEEA. The trim removed 3 bases at V and 6 bases at J, leaving 4 bases unmatched. This CDR3 spans 14 amino acids.

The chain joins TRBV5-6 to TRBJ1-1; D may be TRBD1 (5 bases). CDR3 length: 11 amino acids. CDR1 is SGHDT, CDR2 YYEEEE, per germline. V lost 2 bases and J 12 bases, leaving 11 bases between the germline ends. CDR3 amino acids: CASSFGGKSFF. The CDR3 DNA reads TGTGCCAGCAGCTTCGGGGGGAAGTCTTTCTTT.

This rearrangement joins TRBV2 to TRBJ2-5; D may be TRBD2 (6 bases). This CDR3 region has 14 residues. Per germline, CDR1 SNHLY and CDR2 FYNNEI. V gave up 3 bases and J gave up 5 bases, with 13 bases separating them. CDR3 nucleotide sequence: TGTGCCAGCAGTGACAGCGGGCCCGGGGAGACCCAGTACTTC. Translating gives CASSDSGPGETQYF.

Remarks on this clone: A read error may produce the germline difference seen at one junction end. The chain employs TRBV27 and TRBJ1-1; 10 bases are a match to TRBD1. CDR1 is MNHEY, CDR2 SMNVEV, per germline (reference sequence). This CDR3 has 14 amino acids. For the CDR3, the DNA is TGTGCCAGCAGGTTATACGGGACAGGGGCTGAAGCTTTCTTT. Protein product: CASRLYGTGAEAFF.

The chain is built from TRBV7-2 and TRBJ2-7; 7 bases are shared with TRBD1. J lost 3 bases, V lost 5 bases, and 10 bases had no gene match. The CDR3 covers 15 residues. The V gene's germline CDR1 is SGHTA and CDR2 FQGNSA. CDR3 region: CASSQSGQDGYEQYF. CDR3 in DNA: TGTGCCAGCAGCCAGAGTGGACAGGATGGCTACGAGCAGTACTTC.

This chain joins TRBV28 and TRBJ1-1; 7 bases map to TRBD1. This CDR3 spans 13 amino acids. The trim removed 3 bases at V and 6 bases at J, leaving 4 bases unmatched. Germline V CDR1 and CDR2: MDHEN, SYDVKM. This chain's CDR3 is CASSLTGLAEAFF. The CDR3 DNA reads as TGTGCCAGCAGTTTGACAGGGCTGGCTGAAGCTTTCTTT.

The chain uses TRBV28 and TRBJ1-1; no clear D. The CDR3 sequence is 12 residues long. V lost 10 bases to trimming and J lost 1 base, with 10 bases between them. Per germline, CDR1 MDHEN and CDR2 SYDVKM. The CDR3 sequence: CATTTPNTEAFF. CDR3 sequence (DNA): TGTGCCACTACGACACCGAACACTGAAGCTTTCTTT.

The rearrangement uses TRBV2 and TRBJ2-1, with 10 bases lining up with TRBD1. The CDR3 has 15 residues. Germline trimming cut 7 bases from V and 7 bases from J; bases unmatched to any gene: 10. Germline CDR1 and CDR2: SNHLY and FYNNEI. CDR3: CASNARDRGRNEQFF. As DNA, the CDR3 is TGTGCCAGCAACGCCCGGGACAGGGGCAGGAATGAGCAGTTCTTC.

CDR3 in DNA: TGCGCCAGCAGCTTGGGGCTATCGGGGTCCTACAATGAGCAGTTCTTC. Its translation is CASSLGLSGSYNEQFF. V usage is TRBV5-1 and J usage is TRBJ2-1, with D maybe TRBD2 (5 bases). V lost 0 bases to trimming and J lost 1 base, with 11 bases between them. This CDR3 region has 16 residues. Germline V gives CDR1 SGHRS, CDR2 YFSETQ.

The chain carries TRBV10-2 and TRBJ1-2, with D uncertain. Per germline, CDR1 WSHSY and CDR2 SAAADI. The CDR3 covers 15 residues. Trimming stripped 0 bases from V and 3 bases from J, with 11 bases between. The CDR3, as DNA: TGCGCCAGCAGTGAGTCGGGAGGCGGCCACTATGGCTACACCTTC. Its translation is CASSESGGGHYGYTF.

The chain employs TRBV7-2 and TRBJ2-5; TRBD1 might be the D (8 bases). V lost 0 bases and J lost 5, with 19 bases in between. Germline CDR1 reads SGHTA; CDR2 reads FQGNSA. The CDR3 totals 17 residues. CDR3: CASSLAGLGQGGETQYF. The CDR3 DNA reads TGTGCCAGCAGCTTAGCTGGGTTAGGACAGGGAGGGGAGACCCAGTACTTC.

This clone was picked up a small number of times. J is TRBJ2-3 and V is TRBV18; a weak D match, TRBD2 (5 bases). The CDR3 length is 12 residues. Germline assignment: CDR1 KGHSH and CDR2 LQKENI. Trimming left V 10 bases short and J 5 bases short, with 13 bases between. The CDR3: CATTSSGDTQYF. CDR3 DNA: TGTGCCACGACCTCAAGCGGAGATACGCAGTATTTT.

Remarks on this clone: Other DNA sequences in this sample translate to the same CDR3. CDR3 region: CASSAGTGGYNEQFF. The CDR3 DNA reads TGTGCCAGCAGCGCCGGGACAGGGGGTTACAATGAGCAGTTCTTC. The J gene is TRBJ2-1, the V gene TRBV5-4, with 11 nucleotides matching TRBD1. The CDR3 covers 15 residues. J was trimmed by 4 bases and V by 4 bases; bases with no gene match: 4. Per germline, CDR1 SGHNT and CDR2 YYREEE (reference sequence).